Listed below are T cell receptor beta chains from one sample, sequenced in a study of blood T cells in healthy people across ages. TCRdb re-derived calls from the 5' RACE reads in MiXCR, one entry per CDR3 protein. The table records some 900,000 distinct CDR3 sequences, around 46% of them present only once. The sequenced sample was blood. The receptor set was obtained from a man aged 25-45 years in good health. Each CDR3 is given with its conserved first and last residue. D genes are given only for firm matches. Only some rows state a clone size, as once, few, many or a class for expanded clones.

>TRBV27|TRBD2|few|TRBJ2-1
CASRISGDSYNEQFF
TGTGCCAGCAGGATTAGCGGGGACTCCTACAATGAGCAGTTCTTC
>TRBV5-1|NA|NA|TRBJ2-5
CASSLEGGNQETQYF
TGCGCCAGCAGCTTGGAGGGTGGCAACCAAGAGACCCAGTACTTC
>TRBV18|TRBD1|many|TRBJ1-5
CASSQSGQGLQPQHF
TGTGCCAGCTCACAATCGGGACAGGGTCTCCAGCCCCAGCATTTT
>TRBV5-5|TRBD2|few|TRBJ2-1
CASSGPGRLAGLRILPEQFF
TGTGCCAGCAGCGGCCCCGGGAGGCTAGCGGGATTGAGAATACTACCTGAGCAGTTCTTC
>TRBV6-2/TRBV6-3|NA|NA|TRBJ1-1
CASRPWTESGEAFF
TGTGCCAGCCGACCGTGGACAGAAAGTGGGGAAGCTTTCTTT
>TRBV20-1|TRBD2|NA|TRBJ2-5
CSAGTSGFQETQYF
TGCAGTGCTGGGACTAGCGGTTTTCAAGAGACCCAGTACTTC
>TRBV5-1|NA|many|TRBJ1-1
CASSFPPTEGTNTEAFF
TGCGCCAGCAGCTTCCCCCCCACGGAGGGGACGAACACTGAAGCTTTCTTT
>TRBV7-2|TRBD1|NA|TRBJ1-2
CASSPYRGRDGYTF
TGTGCCAGCAGCCCCTACAGGGGGAGAGATGGCTACACCTTC
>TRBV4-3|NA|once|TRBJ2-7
CASSQDMGDEQYF
TGCGCCAGCAGCCAAGACATGGGAGACGAGCAGTACTTC
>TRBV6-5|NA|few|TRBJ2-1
CASSYSFGDEQFF
TGTGCCAGCAGTTACTCCTTCGGGGATGAGCAGTTCTTC
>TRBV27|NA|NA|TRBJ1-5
CASSFTRSAWAAQHF
TGTGCCAGCAGTTTCACCAGGTCGGCTTGGGCAGCCCAGCATTTT
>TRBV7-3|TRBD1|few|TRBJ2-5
CASSLTAGGETQYF
TGTGCCAGCAGCTTAACAGCAGGGGGAGAGACCCAGTACTTC
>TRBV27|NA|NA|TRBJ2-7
CASSPIDRTYEQYF
TGTGCCAGCAGCCCGATCGACCGAACCTACGAGCAGTACTTC
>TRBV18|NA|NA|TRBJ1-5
CASSPERGQPQHF
TGTGCCAGCTCACCAGAGAGGGGTCAGCCCCAGCATTTT
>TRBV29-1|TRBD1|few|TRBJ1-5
CSVGQGADQPQHF
TGCAGCGTCGGACAGGGGGCTGATCAGCCCCAGCATTTT
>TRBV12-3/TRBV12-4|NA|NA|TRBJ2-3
CASSFQVSGTDTQYF
TGTGCCAGCAGTTTCCAGGTTAGCGGCACAGATACGCAGTATTTT
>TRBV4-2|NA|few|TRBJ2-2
CASSQEAGIYQTGELFF
TGTGCCAGCAGCCAAGAGGCTGGGATTTATCAGACAGGGGAGCTGTTTTTT
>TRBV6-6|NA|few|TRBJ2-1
CASSYSTPGDYNEQFF
TGTGCCAGCAGTTACTCGACCCCAGGGGACTACAATGAGCAGTTCTTC
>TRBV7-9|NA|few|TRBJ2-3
CASTPGLPTDTQYF
TGTGCCAGCACCCCGGGACTCCCCACAGATACGCAGTATTTT
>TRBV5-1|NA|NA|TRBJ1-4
CASSLWGSTNEKLFF
TGCGCCAGCAGCTTGTGGGGGTCAACTAATGAAAAACTGTTTTTT
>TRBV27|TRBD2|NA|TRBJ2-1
CASTPGLAGSVEQFF
TGTGCCAGCACTCCGGGACTAGCGGGTTCGGTTGAGCAGTTCTTC
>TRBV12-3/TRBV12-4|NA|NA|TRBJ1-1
CASSSGGAGRNTEAFF
TGTGCCAGCAGTTCTGGGGGGGCCGGTCGAAACACTGAAGCTTTCTTT
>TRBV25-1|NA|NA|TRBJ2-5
CASSDAGAQATQYF
TGTGCCAGCAGTGACGCAGGGGCCCAAGCGACCCAGTACTTC
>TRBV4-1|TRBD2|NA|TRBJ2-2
CASSPGLASVGGELFF
TGCGCCAGCAGCCCGGGACTAGCGAGTGTCGGCGGGGAGCTGTTTTTT
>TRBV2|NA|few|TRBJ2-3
CASSEPVDVADTQYF
TGTGCCAGCAGTGAACCCGTGGACGTAGCAGATACGCAGTATTTT
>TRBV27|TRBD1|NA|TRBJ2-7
CASSLLGTGTGPYEQYF
TGTGCCAGCAGTTTATTAGGGACAGGCACCGGACCCTACGAGCAGTACTTC
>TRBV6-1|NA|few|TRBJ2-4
CASSGSEGRDAWEQYF
TGTGCCAGCAGTGGGAGTGAGGGTCGAGATGCTTGGGAGCAGTACTTC
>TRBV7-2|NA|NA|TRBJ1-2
CASSLGITPGYGYTF
TGTGCCAGCAGCTTAGGCATCACGCCGGGCTATGGCTACACCTTC
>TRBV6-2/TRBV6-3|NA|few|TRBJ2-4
CASSYDSLAKNIQYF
TGTGCCAGCAGTTATGACAGTTTAGCCAAAAACATTCAGTACTTC
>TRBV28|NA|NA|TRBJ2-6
CASSLTGSGTNVLTF
TGTGCCAGCAGTCTAACGGGATCTGGGACCAACGTCCTGACTTTC
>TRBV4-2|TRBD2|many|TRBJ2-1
CASSQGGSGDNEQFF
TGTGCCAGCAGCCAAGGGGGTAGCGGGGACAATGAGCAGTTCTTC
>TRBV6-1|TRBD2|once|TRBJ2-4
CASREGGQAWAKNIQYF
TGTGCCAGCAGGGAGGGAGGGCAGGCCTGGGCCAAAAACATTCAGTACTTC
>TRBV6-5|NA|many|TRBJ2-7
CASRPGGSYEQYF
TGTGCCAGCAGACCCGGGGGCTCCTACGAGCAGTACTTC
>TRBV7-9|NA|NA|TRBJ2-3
CASSLESPGPTDTQYF
TGTGCCAGCAGCTTAGAGTCCCCCGGACCAACAGATACGCAGTATTTT
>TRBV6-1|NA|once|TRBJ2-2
CASSEANWGTAGELFF
TGTGCCAGCAGTGAAGCGAATTGGGGGACGGCCGGGGAGCTGTTTTTT
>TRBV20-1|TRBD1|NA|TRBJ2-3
CSAKTGFGTDTQYF
TGCAGTGCTAAGACAGGGTTTGGTACAGATACGCAGTATTTT
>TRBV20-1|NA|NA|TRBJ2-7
CSAREVLSSYEQYF
TGCAGTGCTAGAGAGGTCTTGAGCTCCTACGAGCAGTACTTC
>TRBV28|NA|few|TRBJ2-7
CAVSGGTQGSYEQYF
TGTGCCGTCAGTGGAGGAACCCAAGGTTCCTACGAGCAGTACTTC
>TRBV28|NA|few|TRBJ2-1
CASSEQGTVYNEQFF
TGTGCCAGCAGTGAACAGGGAACGGTCTACAATGAGCAGTTCTTC
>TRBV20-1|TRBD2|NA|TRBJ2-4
CSASDGRDIQYF
TGCAGTGCTAGCGACGGGAGGGACATTCAGTACTTC
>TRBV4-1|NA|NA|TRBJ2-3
CASSQAHYSTDTQYF
TGCGCCAGCAGCCAAGCTCACTACAGCACAGATACGCAGTATTTT
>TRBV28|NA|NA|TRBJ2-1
CASSAPEGLNEQFF
TGTGCCAGCAGCGCCCCTGAGGGGCTCAATGAGCAGTTCTTC
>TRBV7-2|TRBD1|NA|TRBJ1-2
CASSFAGTGGAYGYTF
TGTGCCAGCAGCTTCGCCGGGACAGGGGGAGCCTATGGCTACACCTTC
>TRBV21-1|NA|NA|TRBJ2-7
CTSSKRRGRSIHEQYF
TGTACCAGCAGCAAACGCAGGGGGCGCAGTATTCACGAGCAGTACTTC
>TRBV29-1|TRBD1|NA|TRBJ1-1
CSVEDYQTGEGTEAFF
TGCAGCGTTGAAGATTATCAGACAGGGGAAGGCACTGAAGCTTTCTTT
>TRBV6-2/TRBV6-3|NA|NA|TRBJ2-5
CASSSGEGTRGEQYF
TGTGCCAGCAGTTCAGGGGAGGGTACGAGGGGTGAGCAGTACTTC
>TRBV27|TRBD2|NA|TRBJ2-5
CASSPGTSGGYNEQYF
TGTGCCAGCAGTCCCGGGACTAGCGGGGGGTACAATGAGCAGTACTTC
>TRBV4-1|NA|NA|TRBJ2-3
CASSQVAGPSTDTQYF
TGCGCCAGCAGCCAAGTGGCGGGGCCTAGCACAGATACGCAGTATTTT
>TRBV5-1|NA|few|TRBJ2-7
CASSLGFAVEQYF
TGCGCCAGCAGCTTGGGATTTGCGGTTGAGCAGTACTTC
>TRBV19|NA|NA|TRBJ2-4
CASSPRGENIQYF
TGTGCCAGTAGTCCCCGCGGCGAAAACATTCAGTACTTC
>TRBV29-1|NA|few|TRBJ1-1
CSVDRGQTSNTEAFF
TGCAGCGTTGATAGAGGACAGACTTCGAACACTGAAGCTTTCTTT
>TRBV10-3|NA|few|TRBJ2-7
CAIRRNRDGSYEQYF
TGTGCCATCAGGAGAAACCGGGACGGTTCCTACGAGCAGTACTTC
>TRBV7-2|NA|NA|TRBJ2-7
CASSFNYGQYF
TGTGCCAGTAGCTTTAACTACGGGCAGTACTTC